This section outlines one T cell receptor beta chain sequence together with its context. Its target antigen remains unknown. Per-nucleotide qualities are absent, and no much larger clonotype sits a single base away. From its cysteine to its phenylalanine, the CDR3 spans 14 amino acids. The DNA shown is the 42-base CDR3, in frame from base 1. At the junction V is shortened by 8 bases and J by 5 bases, with 15 bases in between. The source of the sample is a study of response to subunit inactivated influenza vaccine (dated by TCRdb to the late 2010s). Looking at the study overall: To follow how T cells responded to a trivalent subunit inactivated influenza vaccine, the researchers relied on deep quantitative profiling of the T cell receptor repertoire. What the work shows at the level of the full study, not this receptor alone: The authors suggested that each seasonal influenza vaccination may recruit only a limited number of new T cells.

Library preparation used RT-PCR. Sequencing was carried out with an Illumina HiSeq 2500. TCRdb redid the processing of the public reads, applying fastp at Q25 and MiXCR, and retained in-frame beta chains. Rows with one shared CDR3 protein collapse into an entry with the most common genes and DNA. The sample has roughly 290,000 distinct CDR3 sequences on record, around a fifth of them singletons. The ten largest clones add up to about 9.4% of the sample. Sample: PBMCs from blood, taken about 20 months after vaccination. This TCR was sampled from a man between 50 and 69 years old who received an inactivated influenza vaccine. Donor details come from another sample of the same person, matched by shared clones. The rearranged chain carries TRBV12-3 or TRBV12-4 and TRBJ2-2; the D gene is perhaps TRBD2, on 6 matching bases. The bases read TGTGCCAGCGGATTTGCGGGGAGTACCGGGGAGCTGTTTTTT. This yields the protein CASGFAGSTGELFF.